These 9 T cell receptor beta chains came from one sample sequenced in a study of cytomegalovirus exposure and HLA in healthy donors. In the PCR, 60 Vbeta and 13 Jbeta primers were used. Using immunoSEQ multiplex PCR, the repertoire was profiled, and TCRdb retains in-frame clones only, with some absent. The sample comprises 55,000 to 80,000 clones, approximately 81% of which are singletons, and just under 7.5% rests with the top ten. The sample comprised PBMCs. These receptors were collected from a woman aged 25 to 39 in good health and CMV-seropositive.

This chain connects TRBV7-6 to TRBJ1-1; TRBD1 aligns across 7 bases. Germline CDR1 SGHVS, CDR2 FNYEAQ. This CDR3 has 15 residues. The junction had 8 bases not matched to a gene; V was cut back by 3 bases and J by 4 bases. DNA for the CDR3: TGTGCCAGCAGCTTCCCAGGGGGAAGGGGCACTGAAGCTTTCTTT. It specifies CASSFPGGRGTEAFF.

This rearrangement joins TRBV7-2 to TRBJ2-3; 7 nucleotides match TRBD2. CDR1 and CDR2 (germline): SGHTA, FQGNSA. This CDR3 comprises 15 residues. With V trimmed by 4 bases and J by 2 bases, 6 bases remained unmatched. This chain's CDR3 is CASSYRTSVTDTQYF. DNA for the CDR3: TGTGCCAGCAGCTACAGGACTAGTGTCACAGATACGCAGTATTTT.

This chain connects TRBV11-1 to TRBJ2-7, with D possibly TRBD2 on 5 matching bases. Deletions cut 6 bases from V and 9 bases from J, with 12 bases between. Germline V gives CDR1 SGHAT, CDR2 FQDESV (reference sequence). The CDR3 runs to 11 residues. CDR3 sequence: CASSSRGGQYF. The CDR3 DNA sequence: TGTGCCAGCAGTTCGAGAGGAGGGCAGTACTTC.

The chain is built from TRBV11-2 and TRBJ2-1; D perhaps matches TRBD2 (7 bases). V lost 3 bases and J lost 5, with 14 bases in between. The CDR3 is 15 amino acids. Per germline, CDR1 SGHAT and CDR2 FQNNGV. The CDR3 region has the DNA TGTGCCAGCAGCTTTTTAGGGGGAGGGCACAATGAGCAGTTCTTC. It encodes CASSFLGGGHNEQFF.

This clone was picked up a small number of times. V gene TRBV5-6 combines with J gene TRBJ2-7, with a possible D match to TRBD2 (5 bases). V dropped 4 bases and J dropped 4 bases, with 12 bases sitting between them. The CDR3 loop spans 13 amino acids. CDR1 is SGHDT, CDR2 YYEEEE, per germline. The CDR3 protein is CASSLGSQYEQYF. CDR3 DNA sequence: TGTGCCAGCAGCCTTGGGAGCCAATACGAGCAGTACTTC.

V usage is TRBV7-9 and J usage is TRBJ1-2, with a possible D match to TRBD1 (6 bases). The CDR3 is 14 amino acids. V was cut by 5 bases and J by 8 bases, with 18 bases left in between. Germline CDR1 and CDR2: SEHNR and FQNEAQ (reference sequence). CDR3 nucleotides: TGTGCCAGCAGCCGCACAGGGTCCCCCTGGGGCTACACCTTC. Protein: CASSRTGSPWGYTF.

This clone was observed a handful of times. The chain employs TRBV7-2 and TRBJ2-1; 12 bases map to TRBD2. The V gene end was trimmed by 6 bases and the J gene end by 4 bases; junction bases not matched to a gene: 4. CDR3 length: 15 residues. Germline CDR1 SGHTA, CDR2 FQGNSA. The CDR3 DNA reads TGTGCCAGCAGGCCCGGACTAGCGGGATACAATGAGCAGTTCTTC. Translation: CASRPGLAGYNEQFF.

This chain links TRBV2 with TRBJ2-7; a weak D match, TRBD2 (5 bases). Trimming removed 1 base from V and 0 bases from J, with 13 bases in between. CDR1 is SNHLY, CDR2 FYNNEI, per germline. This CDR3 comprises 16 residues. CDR3 sequence (DNA): TGTGCCAGCAGTGAAGGCGAGGTAGCGACCTCCTACGAGCAGTACTTC. This codes for CASSEGEVATSYEQYF.

The chain joins TRBV9 to TRBJ2-3; tentatively, D is TRBD1 (6 bases). The CDR3 is 17 residues long. V was shortened by 0 bases and J by 0 bases, with 14 bases between the two germline ends. Looked up from germline, CDR1 is SGDLS and CDR2 is YYNGEE. The CDR3 spells CASSVAVGQRSTDTQYF. The CDR3 bases are TGTGCCAGCAGCGTAGCTGTTGGACAGCGTAGCACAGATACGCAGTATTTT.